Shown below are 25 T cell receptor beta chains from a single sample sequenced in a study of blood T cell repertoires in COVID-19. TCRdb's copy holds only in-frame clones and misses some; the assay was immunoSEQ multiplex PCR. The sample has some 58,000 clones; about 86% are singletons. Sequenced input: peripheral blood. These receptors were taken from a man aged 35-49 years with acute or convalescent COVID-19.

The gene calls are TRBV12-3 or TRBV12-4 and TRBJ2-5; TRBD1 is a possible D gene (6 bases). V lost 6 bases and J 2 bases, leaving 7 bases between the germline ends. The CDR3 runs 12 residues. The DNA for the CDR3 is TGTGCCAGCAGGGACAGTCAAGAGACCCAGTACTTC. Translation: CASRDSQETQYF.

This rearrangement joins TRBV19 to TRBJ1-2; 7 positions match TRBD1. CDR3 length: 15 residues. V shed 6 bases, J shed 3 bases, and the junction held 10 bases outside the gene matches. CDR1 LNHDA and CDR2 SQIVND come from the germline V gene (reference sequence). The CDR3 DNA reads TGTGCCAGTAGCAGACCGATCGGGACAGACTATGGCTACACCTTC. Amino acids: CASSRPIGTDYGYTF.

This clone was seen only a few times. This CDR3 reads CASSLDRGNEQFF. In DNA, the CDR3 is TGTGCCAGCAGTTTAGACAGAGGCAATGAGCAGTTCTTC. This sequence joins TRBV27 and TRBJ2-1; tentatively, D is TRBD1 (5 bases). V lost 2 bases and J lost 6, with 8 bases in between. Germline V gene data show CDR1 as MNHEY and CDR2 as SMNVEV (reference sequence). The CDR3 is made up of 13 amino acids.

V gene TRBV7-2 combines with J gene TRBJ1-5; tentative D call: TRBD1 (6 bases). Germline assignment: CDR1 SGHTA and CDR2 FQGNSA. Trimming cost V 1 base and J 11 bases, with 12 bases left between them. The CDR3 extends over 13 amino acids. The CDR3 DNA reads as TGTGCCAGCAGCTTAGGGGGGCCGACGGCCCAGCATTTT. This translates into CASSLGGPTAQHF.

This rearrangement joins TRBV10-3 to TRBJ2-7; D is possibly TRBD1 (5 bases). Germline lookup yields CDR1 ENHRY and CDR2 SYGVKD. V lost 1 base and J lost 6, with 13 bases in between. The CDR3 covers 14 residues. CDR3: CAISEFLTGPEQYF. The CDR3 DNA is TGTGCCATCAGTGAGTTTTTAACAGGACCCGAGCAGTACTTC.

The CDR3 DNA sequence: TGTGCCAGTAGTCAAGACAGGGGGGTGAACACTGAAGCTTTCTTT. Protein: CASSQDRGVNTEAFF. The rearrangement links TRBV19 to TRBJ1-1; 9 bases line up with TRBD1. The CDR3 runs to 15 residues. Per germline, CDR1 LNHDA and CDR2 SQIVND (reference sequence). V lost 5 bases and J lost 0; bases outside the gene matches: 4.

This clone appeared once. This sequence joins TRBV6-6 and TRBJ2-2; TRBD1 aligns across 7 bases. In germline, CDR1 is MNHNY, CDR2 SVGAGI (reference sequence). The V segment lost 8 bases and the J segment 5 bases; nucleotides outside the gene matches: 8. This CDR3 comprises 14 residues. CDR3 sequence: CASLRQGTTGELFF. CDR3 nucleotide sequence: TGTGCCAGCCTTAGACAGGGAACAACCGGGGAGCTGTTTTTT.

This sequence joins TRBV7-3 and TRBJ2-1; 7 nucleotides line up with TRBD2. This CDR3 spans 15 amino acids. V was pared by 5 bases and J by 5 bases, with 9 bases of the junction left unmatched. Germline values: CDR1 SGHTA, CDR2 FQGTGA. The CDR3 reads CASSPRGLADNEQFF. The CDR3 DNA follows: TGTGCCAGCAGCCCCCGAGGGCTAGCGGACAATGAGCAGTTCTTC.

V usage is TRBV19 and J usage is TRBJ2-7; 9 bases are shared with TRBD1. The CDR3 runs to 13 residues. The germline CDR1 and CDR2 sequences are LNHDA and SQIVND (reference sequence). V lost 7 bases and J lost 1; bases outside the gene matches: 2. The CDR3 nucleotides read TGTGCCAGTAAGGGACAGGGTTCCTACGAGCAGTACTTC. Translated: CASKGQGSYEQYF. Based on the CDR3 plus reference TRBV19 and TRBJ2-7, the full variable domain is DGGITQSPKYLFRKEGQNVTLSCEQNLNHDAMYWYRQDPGQGLRLIYYSQIVNDFQKGDIAEGYSVSREKKESFPLTVTSAQKNPTAFYLCASKGQGSYEQYFGPGTRLTVT.

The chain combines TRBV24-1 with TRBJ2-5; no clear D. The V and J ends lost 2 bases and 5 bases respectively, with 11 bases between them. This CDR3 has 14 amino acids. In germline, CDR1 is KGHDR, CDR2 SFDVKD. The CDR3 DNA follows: TGTGCCACCAGTGATTCGCTACTCGGGGAGACCCAGTACTTC. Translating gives CATSDSLLGETQYF.

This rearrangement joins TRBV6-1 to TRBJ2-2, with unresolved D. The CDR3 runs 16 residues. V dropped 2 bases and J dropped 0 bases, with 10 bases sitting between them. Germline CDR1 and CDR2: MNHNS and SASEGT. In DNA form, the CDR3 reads TGTGCCAGCAGTGAACTCCCAGGCACGAACACCGGGGAGCTGTTTTTT. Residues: CASSELPGTNTGELFF.

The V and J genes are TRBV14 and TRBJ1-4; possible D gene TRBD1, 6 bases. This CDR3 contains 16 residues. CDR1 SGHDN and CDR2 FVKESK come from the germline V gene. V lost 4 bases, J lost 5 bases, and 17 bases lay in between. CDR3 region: CASSRINGQLNEKLFF. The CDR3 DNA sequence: TGTGCCAGCAGCCGCATTAATGGACAGCTCAATGAAAAACTGTTTTTT.

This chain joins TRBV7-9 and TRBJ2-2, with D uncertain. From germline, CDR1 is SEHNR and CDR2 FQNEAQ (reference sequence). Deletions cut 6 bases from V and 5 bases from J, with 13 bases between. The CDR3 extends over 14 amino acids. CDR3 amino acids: CASSFTSPTGELFF. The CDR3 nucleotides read TGTGCCAGCAGTTTCACATCCCCGACCGGGGAGCTGTTTTTT.

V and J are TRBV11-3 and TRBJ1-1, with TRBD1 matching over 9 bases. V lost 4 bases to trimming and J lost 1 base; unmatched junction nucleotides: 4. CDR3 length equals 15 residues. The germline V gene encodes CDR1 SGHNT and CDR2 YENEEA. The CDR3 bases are TGTGCCAGCAGCTCCGGGACAGGGAGGAACACTGAAGCTTTCTTT. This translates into CASSSGTGRNTEAFF.

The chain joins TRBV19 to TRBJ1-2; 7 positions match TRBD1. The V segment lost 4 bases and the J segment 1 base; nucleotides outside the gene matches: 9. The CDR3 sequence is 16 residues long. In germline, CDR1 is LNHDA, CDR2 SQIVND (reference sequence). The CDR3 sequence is CASSTRTGNNNYGYTF. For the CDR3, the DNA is TGTGCCAGTAGTACCCGGACAGGCAACAATAACTATGGCTACACCTTC.

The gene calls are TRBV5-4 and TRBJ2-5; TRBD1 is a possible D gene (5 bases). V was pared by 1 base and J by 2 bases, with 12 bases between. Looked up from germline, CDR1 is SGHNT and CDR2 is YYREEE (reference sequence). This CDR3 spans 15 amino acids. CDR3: CASSLYATGQETQYF. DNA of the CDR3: TGTGCCAGCAGCTTGTACGCTACAGGACAAGAGACCCAGTACTTC.

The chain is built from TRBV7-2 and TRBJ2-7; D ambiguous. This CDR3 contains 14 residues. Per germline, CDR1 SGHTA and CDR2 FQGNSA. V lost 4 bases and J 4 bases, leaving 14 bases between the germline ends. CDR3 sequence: CASSSNRVSYEQYF. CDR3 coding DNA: TGTGCCAGCAGCTCTAACAGAGTTTCGTACGAGCAGTACTTC.

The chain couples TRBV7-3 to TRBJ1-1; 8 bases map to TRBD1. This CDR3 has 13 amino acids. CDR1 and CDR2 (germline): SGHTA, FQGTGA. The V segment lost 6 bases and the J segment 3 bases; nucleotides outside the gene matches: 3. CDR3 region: CASRMTGDTEAFF. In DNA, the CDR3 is TGTGCCAGCAGAATGACAGGGGACACTGAAGCTTTCTTT.

CDR3 sequence (DNA): TGTGCCTGGAGTCCGCTTATGGGACAGGGTCGGGTGAACACTGAAGCTTTCTTT. Residues: CAWSPLMGQGRVNTEAFF. The chain uses TRBV30 and TRBJ1-1, with 9 bases identical to TRBD1. Germline CDR1 reads GTSNPN; CDR2 reads SVGIG (reference sequence). J was trimmed by 0 bases and V by 2 bases; bases with no gene match: 13. There are 18 residues in the CDR3.

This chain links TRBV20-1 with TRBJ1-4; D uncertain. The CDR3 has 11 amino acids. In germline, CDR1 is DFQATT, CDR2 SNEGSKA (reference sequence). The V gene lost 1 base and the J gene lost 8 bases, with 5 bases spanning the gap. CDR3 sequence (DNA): TGCAGTGCTAGAGCGGGAGAAAAACTGTTTTTT. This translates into CSARAGEKLFF.

Written as DNA, the CDR3 is TGTGCCAGCTCACCCGACAGACATCAGCCCCAGCATTTT. It codes for CASSPDRHQPQHF. This chain uses TRBV18 with TRBJ1-5, with a tentative D call TRBD1 (5 bases). From germline, CDR1 is KGHSH and CDR2 LQKENI. The CDR3 extends over 13 amino acids. Trimming shortened V by 3 bases and J by 5 bases, and 8 bases separated the two germline ends.

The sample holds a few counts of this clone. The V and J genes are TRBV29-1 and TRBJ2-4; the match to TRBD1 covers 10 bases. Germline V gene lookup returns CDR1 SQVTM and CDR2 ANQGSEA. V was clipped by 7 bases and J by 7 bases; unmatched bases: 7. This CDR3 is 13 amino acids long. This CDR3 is CSGIKGQGNIQYF. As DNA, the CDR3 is TGCAGCGGTATAAAGGGACAGGGGAACATTCAGTACTTC.

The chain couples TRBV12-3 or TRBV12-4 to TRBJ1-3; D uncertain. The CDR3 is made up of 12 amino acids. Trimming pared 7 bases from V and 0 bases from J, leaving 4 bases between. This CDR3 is CASTRSGNTIYF. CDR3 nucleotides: TGTGCCAGCACGCGCTCTGGAAACACCATATATTTT.

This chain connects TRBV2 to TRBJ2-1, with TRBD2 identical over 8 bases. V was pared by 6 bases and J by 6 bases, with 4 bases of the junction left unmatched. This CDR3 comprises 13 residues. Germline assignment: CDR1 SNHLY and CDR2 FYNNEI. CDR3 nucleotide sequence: TGTGCCAGCAGCAGGGGACTAGGCAATGAGCAGTTCTTC. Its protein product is CASSRGLGNEQFF.

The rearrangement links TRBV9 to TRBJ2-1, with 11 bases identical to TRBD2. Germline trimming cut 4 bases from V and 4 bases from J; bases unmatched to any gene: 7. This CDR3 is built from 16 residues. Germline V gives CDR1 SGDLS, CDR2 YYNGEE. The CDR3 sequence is CASSRLGLADYNEQFF. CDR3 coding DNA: TGTGCCAGCAGCCGCTTGGGACTAGCGGATTACAATGAGCAGTTCTTC.